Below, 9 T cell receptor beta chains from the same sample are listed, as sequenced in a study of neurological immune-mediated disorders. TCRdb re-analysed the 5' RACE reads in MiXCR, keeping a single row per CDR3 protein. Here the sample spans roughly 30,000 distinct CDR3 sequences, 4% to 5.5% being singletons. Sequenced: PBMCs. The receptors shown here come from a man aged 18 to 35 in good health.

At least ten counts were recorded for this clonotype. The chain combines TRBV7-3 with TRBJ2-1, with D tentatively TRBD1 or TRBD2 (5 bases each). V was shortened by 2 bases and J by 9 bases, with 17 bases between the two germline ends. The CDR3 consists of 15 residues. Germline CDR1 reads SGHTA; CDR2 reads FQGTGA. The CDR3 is CASSLGASRGAEQFF. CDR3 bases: TGTGCCAGCAGCTTAGGGGCTTCCCGGGGTGCTGAGCAGTTCTTC.

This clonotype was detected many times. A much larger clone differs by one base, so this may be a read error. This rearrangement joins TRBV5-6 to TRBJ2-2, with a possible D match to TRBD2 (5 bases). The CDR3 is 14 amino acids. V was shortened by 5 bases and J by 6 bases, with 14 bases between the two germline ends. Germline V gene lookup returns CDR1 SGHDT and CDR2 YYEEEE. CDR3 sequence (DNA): TGTGCCAGCAGAGTGGGGTTCGGGGCCGGGGAGCTGTTTTTT. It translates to CASRVGFGAGELFF.

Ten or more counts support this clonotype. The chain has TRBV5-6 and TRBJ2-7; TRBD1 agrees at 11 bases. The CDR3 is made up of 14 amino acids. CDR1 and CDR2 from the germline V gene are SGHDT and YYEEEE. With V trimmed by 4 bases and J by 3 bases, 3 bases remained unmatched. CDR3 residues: CASSRDRGVYEQYF. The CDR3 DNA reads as TGTGCCAGCAGCAGGGACAGGGGGGTCTACGAGCAGTACTTC.

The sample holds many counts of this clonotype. The CDR3 DNA is TGTGCCAGCAGCTTGTGGGATGTGCGAGAAGAAGCTTTCTTT. Its protein product is CASSLWDVREEAFF. The gene calls are TRBV5-5 and TRBJ1-1, with unresolved D. Germline values: CDR1 SGHKS, CDR2 YYEKEE (reference sequence). V was pared by 1 base and J by 8 bases, with 15 bases between. There are 14 residues in the CDR3. Combining the CDR3 with reference TRBV5-5 and TRBJ1-1 gives the whole variable domain DAGVTQSPTHLIKTRGQQVTLRCSPISGHKSVSWYQQVLGQGPQFIFQYYEKEERGRGNFPDRFSARQFPNYSSELNVNALLLGDSALYLCASSLWDVREEAFFGQGTRLTVV.

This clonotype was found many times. CDR3 in DNA: TGTGCCAGCAGGGCTAGCGCCACAGATACGCAGTATTTT. Protein product: CASRASATDTQYF. This chain connects TRBV6-2 or TRBV6-3 to TRBJ2-3; D perhaps matches TRBD2 (6 bases). Germline CDR1 MNHEY, CDR2 SVGEGT. Trimming took off 6 bases at V and 2 bases at J, with 9 bases between the two ends. CDR3 size: 13 residues.

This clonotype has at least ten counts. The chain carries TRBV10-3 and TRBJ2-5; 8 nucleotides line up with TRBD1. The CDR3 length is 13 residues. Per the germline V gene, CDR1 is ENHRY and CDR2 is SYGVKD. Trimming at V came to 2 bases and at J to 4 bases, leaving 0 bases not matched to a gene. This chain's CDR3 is CAISEGQGETQYF. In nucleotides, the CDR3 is TGTGCCATCAGTGAGGGACAGGGAGAGACCCAGTACTTC.

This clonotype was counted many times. CDR3 sequence: CSAPGRGGLYTEAFF. In nucleotides, the CDR3 is TGCAGTGCTCCAGGGAGAGGGGGTCTCTACACTGAAGCTTTCTTT. The chain has TRBV20-1 and TRBJ1-1; weak D call: TRBD1 (6 bases). The CDR3 has 15 residues. The V gene's germline CDR1 is DFQATT and CDR2 SNEGSKA (reference sequence). The V end lost 5 bases, the J end lost 3 bases, and 19 bases lay between the germline ends.

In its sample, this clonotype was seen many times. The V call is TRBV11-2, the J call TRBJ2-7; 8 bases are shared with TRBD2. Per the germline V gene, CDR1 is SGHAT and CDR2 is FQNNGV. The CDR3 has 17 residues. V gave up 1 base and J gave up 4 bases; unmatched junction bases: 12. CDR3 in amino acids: CASSLGSSGSPRYEQYF. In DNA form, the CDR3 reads TGTGCCAGCAGCTTAGGTTCTAGCGGGTCCCCTCGTTACGAGCAGTACTTC.

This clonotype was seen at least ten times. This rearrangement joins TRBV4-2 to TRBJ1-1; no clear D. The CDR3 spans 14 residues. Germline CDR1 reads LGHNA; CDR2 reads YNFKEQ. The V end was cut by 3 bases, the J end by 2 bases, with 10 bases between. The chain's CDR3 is CASSQAPTNTEAFF. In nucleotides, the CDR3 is TGTGCCAGCAGCCAGGCACCTACTAACACTGAAGCTTTCTTT.